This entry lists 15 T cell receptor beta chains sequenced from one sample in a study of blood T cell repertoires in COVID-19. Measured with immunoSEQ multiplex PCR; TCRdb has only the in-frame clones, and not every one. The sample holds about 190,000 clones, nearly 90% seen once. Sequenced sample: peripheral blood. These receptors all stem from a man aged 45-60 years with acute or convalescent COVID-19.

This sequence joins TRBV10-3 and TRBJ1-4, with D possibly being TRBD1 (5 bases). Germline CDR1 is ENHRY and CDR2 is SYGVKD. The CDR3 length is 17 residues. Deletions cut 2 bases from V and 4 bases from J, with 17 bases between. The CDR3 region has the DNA TGTGCCATCAGTGAGATTGAACTACGACAGTTTAATGAAAAACTGTTTTTT. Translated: CAISEIELRQFNEKLFF.

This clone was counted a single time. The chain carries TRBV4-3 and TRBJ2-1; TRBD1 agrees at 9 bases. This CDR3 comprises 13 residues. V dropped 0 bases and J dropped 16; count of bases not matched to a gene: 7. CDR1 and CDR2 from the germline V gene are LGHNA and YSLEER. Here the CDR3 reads CASSQDEDRGSFF. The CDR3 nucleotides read TGCGCCAGCAGCCAAGATGAGGACAGGGGAAGTTTCTTC.

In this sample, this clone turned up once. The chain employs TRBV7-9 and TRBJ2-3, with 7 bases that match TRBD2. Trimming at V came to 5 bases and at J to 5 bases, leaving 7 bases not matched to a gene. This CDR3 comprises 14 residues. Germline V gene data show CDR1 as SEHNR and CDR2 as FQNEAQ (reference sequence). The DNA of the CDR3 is TGTGCCAGCAGCCTAGGGACTACCAAAGATACGCAGTATTTT. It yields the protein CASSLGTTKDTQYF.

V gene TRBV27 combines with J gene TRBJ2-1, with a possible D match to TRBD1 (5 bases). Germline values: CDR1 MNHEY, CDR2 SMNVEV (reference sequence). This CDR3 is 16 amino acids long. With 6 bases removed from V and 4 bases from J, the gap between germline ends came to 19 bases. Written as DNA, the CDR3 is TGTGCCAGCAGCCACTATGATGTGTCAGGGTACAATGAGCAGTTCTTC. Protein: CASSHYDVSGYNEQFF.

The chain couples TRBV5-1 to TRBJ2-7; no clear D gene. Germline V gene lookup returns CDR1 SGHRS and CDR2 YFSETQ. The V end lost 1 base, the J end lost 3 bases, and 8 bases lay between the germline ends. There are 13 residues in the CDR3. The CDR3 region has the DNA TGCGCCAGCAGCTTGAACTCAAACTACGAGCAGTACTTC. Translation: CASSLNSNYEQYF. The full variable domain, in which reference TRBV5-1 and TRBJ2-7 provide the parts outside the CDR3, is KAGVTQTPRYLIKTRGQQVTLSCSPISGHRSVSWYQQTPGQGLQFLFEYFSETQRNKGNFPGRFSGRQFSNSRSEMNVSTLELGDSALYLCASSLNSNYEQYFGPGTRLTVT.

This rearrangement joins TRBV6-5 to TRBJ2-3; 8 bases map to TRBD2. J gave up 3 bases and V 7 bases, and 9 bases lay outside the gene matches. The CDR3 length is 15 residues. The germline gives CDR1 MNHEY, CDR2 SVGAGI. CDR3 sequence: CASTQRGGRTDTQYF. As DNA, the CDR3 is TGTGCCAGCACCCAAAGGGGCGGGAGGACAGATACGCAGTATTTT.

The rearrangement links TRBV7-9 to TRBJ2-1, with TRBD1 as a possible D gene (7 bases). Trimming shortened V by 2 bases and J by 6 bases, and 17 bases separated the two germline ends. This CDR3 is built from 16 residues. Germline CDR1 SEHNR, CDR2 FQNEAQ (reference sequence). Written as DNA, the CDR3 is TGTGCCAGCAGCTTAAGGGGGGCGGGACAGTCCAATGAGCAGTTCTTC. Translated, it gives CASSLRGAGQSNEQFF.

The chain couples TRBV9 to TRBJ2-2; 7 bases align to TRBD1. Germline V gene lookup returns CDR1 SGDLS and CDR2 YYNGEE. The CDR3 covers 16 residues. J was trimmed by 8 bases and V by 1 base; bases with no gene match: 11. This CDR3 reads CASSVSPTGTAGELFF. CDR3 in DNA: TGTGCCAGCAGCGTAAGTCCGACAGGGACGGCGGGGGAGCTGTTTTTT.

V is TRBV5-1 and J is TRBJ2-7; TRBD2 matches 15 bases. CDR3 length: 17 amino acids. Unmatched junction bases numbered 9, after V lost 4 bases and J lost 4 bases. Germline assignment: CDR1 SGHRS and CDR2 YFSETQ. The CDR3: CASSIGLAGGLRYEQYF. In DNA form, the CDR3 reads TGCGCCAGCAGCATCGGACTAGCGGGAGGGCTTAGGTACGAGCAGTACTTC.

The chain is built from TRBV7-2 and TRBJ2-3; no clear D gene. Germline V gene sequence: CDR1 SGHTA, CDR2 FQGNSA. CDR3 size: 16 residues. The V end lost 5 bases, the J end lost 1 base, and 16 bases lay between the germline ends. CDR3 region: CASSLSFLIRTDTQYF. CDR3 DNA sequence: TGTGCCAGCAGCCTTAGCTTCCTGATTCGCACAGATACGCAGTATTTT.

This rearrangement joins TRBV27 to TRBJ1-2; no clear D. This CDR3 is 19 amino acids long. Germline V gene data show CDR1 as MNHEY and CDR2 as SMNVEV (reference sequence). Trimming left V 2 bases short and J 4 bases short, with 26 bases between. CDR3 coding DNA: TGTGCCAGCAGTTTAAGATCCCCCGGACGAGAGGGATTCGGCTATGGCTACACCTTC. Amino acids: CASSLRSPGREGFGYGYTF.

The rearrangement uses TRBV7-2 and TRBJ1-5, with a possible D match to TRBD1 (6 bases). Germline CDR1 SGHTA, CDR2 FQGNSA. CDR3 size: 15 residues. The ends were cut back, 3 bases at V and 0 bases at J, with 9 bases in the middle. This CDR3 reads CASSFDRYSNQPQHF. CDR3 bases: TGTGCCAGCAGCTTTGACAGGTATAGCAATCAGCCCCAGCATTTT.

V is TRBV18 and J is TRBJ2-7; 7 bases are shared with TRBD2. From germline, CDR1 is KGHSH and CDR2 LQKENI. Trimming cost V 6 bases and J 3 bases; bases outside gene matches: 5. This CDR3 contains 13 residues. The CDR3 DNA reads TGTGCCAGCTCCCTTGCTAGCGGCTACGAGCAGTACTTC. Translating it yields CASSLASGYEQYF. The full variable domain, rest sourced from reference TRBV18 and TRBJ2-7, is NAGVMQNPRHLVRRRGQEARLRCSPMKGHSHVYWYRQLPEEGLKFMVYLQKENIIDESGMPKERFSAEFPKEGPSILRIQQVVRGDSAAYFCASSLASGYEQYFGPGTRLTVT.

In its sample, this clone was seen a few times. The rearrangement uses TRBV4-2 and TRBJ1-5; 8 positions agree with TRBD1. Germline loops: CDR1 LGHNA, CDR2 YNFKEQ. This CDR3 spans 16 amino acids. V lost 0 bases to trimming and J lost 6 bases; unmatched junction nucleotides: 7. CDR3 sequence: CASSQDRGQGGQPQHF. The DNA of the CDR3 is TGTGCCAGCAGCCAAGATCGTGGACAGGGAGGTCAGCCCCAGCATTTT.

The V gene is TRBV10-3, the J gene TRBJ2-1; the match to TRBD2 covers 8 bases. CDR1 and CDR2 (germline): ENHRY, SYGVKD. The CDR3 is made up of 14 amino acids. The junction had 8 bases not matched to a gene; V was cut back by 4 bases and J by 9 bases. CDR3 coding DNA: TGTGCCATCAGTGTAAATAGCGGGACTACTGAGCAGTTCTTC. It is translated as CAISVNSGTTEQFF.